The clone carrying this TCR beta chain was detected a few times. Its target is not known. The record originates from a study of a mutant IDH1 vaccine in newly diagnosed glioma. Germline V gene sequence: CDR1 SGHAT, CDR2 FQDESV (reference sequence). V was trimmed by 2 bases and J by 1 base, leaving 9 bases between them. The CDR3 covers 15 residues. Time point indicated: week 35, safety follow-up. Every vaccination contained 300 ug of the mutant IDH1 20-mer peptide and was paired with topical imiquimod. The data were produced by immunoSEQ multiplex PCR, yet TCRdb's version contains in-frame clones alone and is incomplete. The data hold about 32,000 clones, with approximately 82% observed a single time.

The sample here was PBMCs, taken from a glioma patient whose treatment included an IDH1 peptide vaccine. The TCR comes from a woman between 18 and 29 years old with glioma. The J gene is TRBJ2-1, the V gene TRBV11-1; D is possibly TRBD1 (5 bases). CDR3 in amino acids: CASSLTGESYNEQFF. The DNA of the CDR3 is TGTGCCAGCAGCTTAACAGGAGAATCCTACAATGAGCAGTTCTTC.